The rows below give T cell receptor beta chains drawn from one sample of a study of beta chain features in type 1 diabetes. Here immunoSEQ multiplex PCR was the method, and the copy in TCRdb shows in-frame clones only, minus some. The table records 250,000 to 350,000 clones, 12% to 15% of them present only once. The sample comprised central memory CD4+ T cells from blood. These receptors came from a man aged 30 to 45 in good health. Each CDR3 is given with its conserved first and last residue. D genes are given only for firm matches. Rows may omit the clone size; those that give it use once, few, many or a size class.

clone_size	v_call	d_call	j_call	cdr3_nt	cdr3_aa
.	TRBV7-2	.	TRBJ2-5	TGTGCCAGCAGCTCCGCGCAGCAAGAGACCCAGTACTTC	CASSSAQQETQYF
.	TRBV6-6	.	TRBJ1-1	TGTGCCAGCTCAGAAGGGACCTCGTTTGAAGCTTTCTTT	CASSEGTSFEAFF
.	TRBV5-1	.	TRBJ2-7	TGCGCCAGCAGCTTGAAGGGGGGAACACCCTACGAGCAGTACTTC	CASSLKGGTPYEQYF
.	TRBV5-1	.	TRBJ2-3	TGCGCCAGCAGCTTTGGGGACTTGCGCACAGATACGCAGTATTTT	CASSFGDLRTDTQYF
few	TRBV5-1	TRBD2	TRBJ2-3	TGCGCCAGCAGCCCAACTAGCGGGAGTTTTCGCCGCGGAGATACGCAGTATTTT	CASSPTSGSFRRGDTQYF
.	TRBV4-3	.	TRBJ2-2	TGCGCCAGCAGCCAAGTCGGTCAGGGGTACACCGGGGAGCTGTTTTTT	CASSQVGQGYTGELFF
.	TRBV11-2	TRBD2	TRBJ2-1	TGTGCCAGCAGCGTCCCCGGGGGGGCCATTAATGAGCAGTTCTTC	CASSVPGGAINEQFF
.	TRBV9	.	TRBJ2-2	TGTGCCAGCAGCGTAGCTGAAAAGAACACCGGGGAGCTGTTTTTT	CASSVAEKNTGELFF
.	TRBV11-2	.	TRBJ2-7	TGTGCCAGCAGCTTTCAATACGAGCAGTACTTC	CASSFQYEQYF
.	TRBV9	TRBD1	TRBJ2-1	TGTGCCAGCAGCGTAGAGGGACAGGGGCACAATGAGCAGTTCTTC	CASSVEGQGHNEQFF
.	TRBV7-2	.	TRBJ2-3	TGTGCCAGCAGCTTAGCCGGCCAGTACACAGATACGCAGTATTTT	CASSLAGQYTDTQYF
few	TRBV27	.	TRBJ2-2	TGTGCCAGCAGTTTATGGAGGCGGGGATTGAACACCGGGGAGCTGTTTTTT	CASSLWRRGLNTGELFF
.	TRBV5-4	.	TRBJ1-5	TGTGCCAGCAGCTCTACGGGGGCCGAGGAGCCCCAGCATTTT	CASSSTGAEEPQHF
few	TRBV7-2	TRBD1	TRBJ1-2	TGTGCCAGCAGCCCTGCGGGACAGAACTATGGCTACACCTTC	CASSPAGQNYGYTF
.	TRBV21-1	.	TRBJ1-2	TGTGCCAGCACTCACAGGGAACTGGGTACCGGCTACACCTTC	CASTHRELGTGYTF
few	TRBV19	TRBD1	TRBJ1-2	TGTGCCAGTAGTCACGGGACAGATAACTATGGCTACACCTTC	CASSHGTDNYGYTF
few	TRBV2	.	TRBJ1-2	TGTGCCAGCAGTGGGGACTCCTCTTATGGCTACACCTTC	CASSGDSSYGYTF
.	TRBV5-6	TRBD1	TRBJ2-7	TGTGCCAGCAGCTTTTGGGACAGGGGGACCGAGCAGTACTTC	CASSFWDRGTEQYF
few	TRBV11-2	.	TRBJ1-1	TGTGCCAGCAGCTTAGCAGGGATTGGCACTGAAGCTTTCTTT	CASSLAGIGTEAFF
few	TRBV11-2	.	TRBJ2-7	TGTGCCAGCAGCTCAGGCACACGGCTGAGGTTC	CASSSGTRLRF
few	TRBV6-5	TRBD1	TRBJ1-1	TGTGCCAGCAGCCCCCGACAGGGGAGGGTCACTGAAGCTTTCTTT	CASSPRQGRVTEAFF
few	TRBV5-4	TRBD1	TRBJ2-3	TGTGCCAGCAGCAGACAGGGATCAGATACGCAGTATTTT	CASSRQGSDTQYF
few	TRBV7-9	TRBD2	TRBJ2-1	TGTGCCAGCAGCCTAGCGGGGGGACAATACAATGAGCAGTTCTTC	CASSLAGGQYNEQFF
few	TRBV27	TRBD2	TRBJ2-2	TGTGCCACCCGGGGGGTGAACACCGGGGAGCTGTTTTTT	CATRGVNTGELFF
many	TRBV2	TRBD1	TRBJ1-5	TGTGCCAGCAGTGACAGGGGGCGCAATCAGCCCCAGCATTTT	CASSDRGRNQPQHF
few	TRBV19	TRBD1	TRBJ2-7	TGTGCCAGTAGTGGACAGGGTACTATCTCCTACGAGCAGTACTTC	CASSGQGTISYEQYF
few	TRBV15	TRBD1	TRBJ2-1	TGTGCCACCAGCCTGGGGACAGGGGATACGGCTTACAATGAGCAGTTCTTC	CATSLGTGDTAYNEQFF
.	TRBV15	.	TRBJ1-1	TGTGCCACCAGCGCAAGGACACAAAACACTGAAGCTTTCTTT	CATSARTQNTEAFF